This TCR beta chain was captured in a study of metastatic and nonmetastatic thyroid tumors. V dropped 6 bases and J dropped 0 bases, with 11 bases sitting between them. This CDR3 spans 15 amino acids. Germline CDR1 is MDHEN and CDR2 is SYDVKM. Under the authors' procedure: What underpinned the distant-metastasis classifier for papillary thyroid cancer was the set of CDR3 differences across clinicopathological groups. TCRdb re-clonotyped the PCR reads via MiXCR. TCRdb's processing, not the study's, gives the V and J calls here. The sample holds over 25,000 clones; approximately 16% are singletons and the top ten take about 5.7%. The entire patient cohort was treatment-naive prior to thyroid surgery. This clone has at least ten counts.

This chain uses TRBV28 with TRBJ2-2; possibly TRBD2 for D (6 bases). Source material: blood. This clonotype originated in a male donor with papillary thyroid cancer or a benign thyroid nodule (not recorded which). Some clones in this sample may be carry-over from other donors' samples. CDR3 nucleotides: TGTGCCAGCAGCTGGGGACTGCCGAACACCGGGGAGCTGTTTTTT. Translating gives CASSWGLPNTGELFF.